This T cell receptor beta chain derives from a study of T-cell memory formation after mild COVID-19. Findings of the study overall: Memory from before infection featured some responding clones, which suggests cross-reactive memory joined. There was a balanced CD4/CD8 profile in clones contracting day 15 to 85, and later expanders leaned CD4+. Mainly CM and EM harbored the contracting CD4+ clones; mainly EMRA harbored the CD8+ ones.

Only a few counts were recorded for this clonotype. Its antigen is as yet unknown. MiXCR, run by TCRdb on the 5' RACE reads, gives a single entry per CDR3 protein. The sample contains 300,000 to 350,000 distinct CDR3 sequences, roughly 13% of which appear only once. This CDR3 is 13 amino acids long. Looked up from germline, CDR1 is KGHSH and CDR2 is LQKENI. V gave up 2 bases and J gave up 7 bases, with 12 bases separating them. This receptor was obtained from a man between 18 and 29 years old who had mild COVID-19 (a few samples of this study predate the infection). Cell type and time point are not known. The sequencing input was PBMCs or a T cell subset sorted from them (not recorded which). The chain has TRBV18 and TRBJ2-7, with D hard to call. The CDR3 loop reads CASSPMTVVEQYF. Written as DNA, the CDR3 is TGTGCCAGCTCACCAATGACCGTTGTAGAGCAGTACTTC. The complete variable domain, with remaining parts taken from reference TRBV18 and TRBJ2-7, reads NAGVMQNPRHLVRRRGQEARLRCSPMKGHSHVYWYRQLPEEGLKFMVYLQKENIIDESGMPKERFSAEFPKEGPSILRIQQVVRGDSAAYFCASSPMTVVEQYFGPGTRLTVT.